This T cell receptor beta chain was sequenced in a study of blood T cell repertoires in COVID-19. On the study more broadly: The origin of the acute and convalescent COVID-19 samples was the United States, Italy and Spain.

The study recruited people aged 18 to 89 years across approximately 25 US areas. Two consecutive negative NP/OP PCR tests, clearance, or resolved symptoms defined Cohort 3 recovery. Some clones are missing from TCRdb's copy, which holds only in-frame ones; the method was immunoSEQ multiplex PCR. The table shows roughly 400,000 clones, with about 92% occurring only once. Material for sequencing was PBMCs or T cells enriched from blood (not recorded which). The source is a man between 18 and 35 years old who had recovered from COVID-19.

In nucleotides, the CDR3 is TGTGCCAGCAGCGTAGCCGGGGGACTGTTCAATGAGCAGTTCTTC. Translation: CASSVAGGLFNEQFF. V usage is TRBV9 and J usage is TRBJ2-1; perhaps TRBD2 as D (6 bases). Germline CDR1 is SGDLS and CDR2 is YYNGEE. The CDR3 runs 15 residues. V lost 0 bases and J 6 bases, leaving 13 bases between the germline ends.